This paragraph reports one T cell receptor (beta chain). This specimen comes from a study of regulatory and conventional T cells in RAG deficiency. V lost 4 bases to trimming and J lost 7 bases, with 12 bases between them. CDR1 and CDR2 from the germline V gene are MGHRA and YSYEKL. This CDR3 has 13 amino acids. Repertoires were generated with immunoSEQ multiplex PCR, while TCRdb's copy carries only in-frame clones and drops some. The table lists 6,000 to 8,500 clones, more than 75% of them singletons, with 9.5% to 15% in the top ten. These data were likewise used in another study, on regulatory T cells. That source notes: Amplification used 52 TRBV primers and 13 TRBJ primers.

V gene TRBV4-1 combines with J gene TRBJ2-3, with a tentative D call TRBD1 (5 bases). The origin of this receptor is a human donor in good health. Sequencing was carried out using CD8+ T cells sorted from blood. The CDR3 sequence: CASSREGVHTQYF. CDR3 DNA: TGCGCCAGCAGCCGGGAAGGGGTCCATACGCAGTATTTT.